The 24 T cell receptor beta chains below come from one sample, sequenced in a study of radiation and T cells in renal cell carcinoma. Assay: immunoSEQ multiplex PCR; the TCRdb copy retains only in-frame clones and omits some. The sample lists around 80,000 clones; roughly 82% were seen once. Time point defined: blood 2 weeks post-SBRT. Treatment: 15 Gy SBRT to primary tumor, nephrectomy 4 weeks later. Sequences were derived from blood, sampled from a patient whose treatment included radiotherapy and nephrectomy. The origin of the receptors is a man in his sixties with renal cell carcinoma.

This clone has a handful of counts. The CDR3 loop is CASSHRGSPPNEQFF. The CDR3 DNA follows: TGCGCCAGCAGCCACAGGGGGAGTCCCCCCAATGAGCAGTTCTTC. The gene calls are TRBV4-1 and TRBJ2-1; 7 nucleotides align to TRBD1. The CDR3 contains 15 residues. Trimming took 3 bases from V and 6 from J; bases not matched to a gene: 8. The germline V gene has CDR1 MGHRA and CDR2 YSYEKL.

This chain connects TRBV4-1 to TRBJ1-4, with D hard to call. CDR3 size: 16 residues. V was cut by 0 bases and J by 7 bases, with 15 bases left in between. The germline CDR1 and CDR2 sequences are MGHRA and YSYEKL. CDR3 sequence (DNA): TGCGCCAGCAGCCAAGATACGGTGGTCAGTACTGAAAAACTGTTTTTT. This sequence encodes CASSQDTVVSTEKLFF.

The chain combines TRBV7-9 with TRBJ1-4, with 8 bases that match TRBD1. The CDR3 has 14 amino acids. J lost 7 bases, V lost 5 bases, and 6 bases had no gene match. Germline CDR1 reads SEHNR; CDR2 reads FQNEAQ (reference sequence). The DNA for the CDR3 is TGTGCCAGCAGCATAGACAGGGGACCTGAAAAACTGTTTTTT. Amino acid sequence: CASSIDRGPEKLFF.

This chain joins TRBV4-2 and TRBJ2-1; 14 positions match TRBD2. The germline V gene has CDR1 LGHNA and CDR2 YNFKEQ. The V and J ends lost 2 bases and 7 bases, in that order; junction bases with no gene match: 4. The CDR3 totals 16 residues. The CDR3 loop is CASSQQGLAGANEQFF. CDR3 nucleotides: TGTGCCAGCAGCCAACAGGGACTAGCGGGGGCGAATGAGCAGTTCTTC.

V gene TRBV13 combines with J gene TRBJ1-3; possibly TRBD1 for D (5 bases). CDR3 length equals 16 residues. The V gene's germline CDR1 is PRHDT and CDR2 FYEKMQ (reference sequence). Trimming left V 5 bases short and J 0 bases short, with 14 bases between. The CDR3 loop reads CASSASPGPSGNTIYF. CDR3 bases: TGTGCCAGCAGCGCATCCCCGGGGCCCTCTGGAAACACCATATATTTT.

This clone was recorded a few times. The chain carries TRBV28 and TRBJ1-2; D is uncertain. V was shortened by 1 base and J by 9 bases, with 6 bases between the two germline ends. This CDR3 has 11 residues. From germline, CDR1 is MDHEN and CDR2 SYDVKM. The CDR3 bases are TGTGCCAGCAGTTTATCTCTTAGCTACACCTTC. It translates to CASSLSLSYTF.

The rearrangement uses TRBV7-2 and TRBJ2-3, with D perhaps TRBD2 (5 bases). The germline gives CDR1 SGHTA, CDR2 FQGNSA. Trimming cost V 4 bases and J 6 bases, with 14 bases left between them. This CDR3 region has 14 residues. CDR3 loop: CASSSASPLDTQYF. The CDR3 nucleotides read TGTGCCAGCAGCTCGGCTAGCCCTCTGGATACGCAGTATTTT.

The chain links TRBV10-3 to TRBJ2-6; 7 nucleotides agree with TRBD1. The germline gives CDR1 ENHRY, CDR2 SYGVKD. Unmatched junction bases numbered 2, after V lost 4 bases and J lost 2 bases. This CDR3 contains 15 residues. The DNA for the CDR3 is TGTGCCATCAGTGGAGGGGGCGCTGGGGCCAACGTCCTGACTTTC. Amino acid sequence: CAISGGGAGANVLTF.

The rearrangement uses TRBV5-8 and TRBJ1-2; D gene uncertain. Trimming removed 4 bases at V and 0 bases at J, with 13 bases between. This CDR3 is 15 amino acids long. Germline loops: CDR1 SGHTS, CDR2 YDEGEE. CDR3 in DNA: TGTGCCAGCAGCCCAAGGCGGGCTACTAACTATGGCTACACCTTC. This encodes CASSPRRATNYGYTF.

The chain couples TRBV7-6 to TRBJ2-7; TRBD2 aligns across 8 bases. CDR3 length: 16 amino acids. Unmatched junction bases numbered 13, after V lost 5 bases and J lost 4 bases. Germline V gene data show CDR1 as SGHVS and CDR2 as FNYEAQ. Written as DNA, the CDR3 is TGTGCCAGCAGCCCGCTCAGCGGGAGAGATGCGTACGAGCAGTACTTC. Translating gives CASSPLSGRDAYEQYF.

V and J are TRBV5-4 and TRBJ2-1; no clear D gene. Germline CDR1 and CDR2: SGHNT and YYREEE (reference sequence). Trimming removed 4 bases from V and 7 bases from J, with 6 bases in between. The CDR3 sequence is 11 residues long. The CDR3 bases are TGTGCCAGCAGCGGAACTAATGAGCAGTTCTTC. Protein sequence: CASSGTNEQFF.

This chain connects TRBV18 to TRBJ2-2; no firm D call. V was trimmed by 8 bases and J by 6 bases, leaving 13 bases between them. This CDR3 has 13 residues. Looked up from germline, CDR1 is KGHSH and CDR2 is LQKENI. This CDR3 is CASIRGSAGELFF. The CDR3 region has the DNA TGTGCCAGCATACGCGGAAGCGCCGGGGAGCTGTTTTTT. Full variable domain (remainder filled in from reference TRBV18 and TRBJ2-2): NAGVMQNPRHLVRRRGQEARLRCSPMKGHSHVYWYRQLPEEGLKFMVYLQKENIIDESGMPKERFSAEFPKEGPSILRIQQVVRGDSAAYFCASIRGSAGELFFGEGSRLTVL.

CDR3 sequence (DNA): TGTGCCAGCAGTTCCCGGTGGGCAAAAACCTACGAGCAGTACTTC. Its translation: CASSSRWAKTYEQYF. This sequence joins TRBV6-5 and TRBJ2-7; D gene uncertain. Germline CDR1 MNHEY, CDR2 SVGAGI. Trimming took off 4 bases at V and 2 bases at J, with 15 bases between the two ends. This CDR3 region has 15 residues.

V and J are TRBV15 and TRBJ1-2; possible D gene TRBD1, 5 bases. The CDR3 contains 15 residues. V shed 0 bases and J shed 6 bases, with 14 bases lying between them. Germline assignment: CDR1 LNHNV and CDR2 YYDKDF (reference sequence). This CDR3 is CATSRDIGGVDGYTF. CDR3 DNA: TGTGCCACCAGCAGAGATATTGGAGGGGTGGATGGCTACACCTTC. Based on the CDR3 plus reference TRBV15 and TRBJ1-2, the full variable domain is DAMVIQNPRYQVTQFGKPVTLSCSQTLNHNVMYWYQQKSSQAPKLLFHYYDKDFNNEADTPDNFQSRRPNTSFCFLDIRSPGLGDTAMYLCATSRDIGGVDGYTFGSGTRLTVV.

The DNA of the CDR3 is TGTGCCAGCAGCAAACAGGAAGGCTCCCCCTACGAGCAGTACTTC. Encoded protein: CASSKQEGSPYEQYF. The chain joins TRBV21-1 to TRBJ2-7; the tabulated D call, TRBD1, remains unverified against the DNA. TRBV21-1 is a pseudogene segment. The length of the CDR3 is 15 residues.

V gene TRBV7-2 combines with J gene TRBJ2-5; tentatively, D is TRBD1 (6 bases). The J call may be in error: the DNA end matches TRBJ2-7 better. The CDR3 consists of 15 residues. Germline-derived CDR1 and CDR2 are SGHTA and FQGNSA. CDR3 in amino acids: CASSSTAIGGYEQYF. The CDR3 bases are TGTGCCAGCAGTTCGACAGCTATAGGGGGTTACGAGCAGTACTTC.

This clone has a single count. This chain's CDR3 is CASSSPGVRYEQYF. The CDR3 DNA is TGTGCCAGCAGCTCCCCAGGGGTTCGGTACGAGCAGTACTTC. This chain joins TRBV5-5 and TRBJ2-7; tentatively, D is TRBD1 (6 bases). Germline CDR1 and CDR2: SGHKS and YYEKEE (reference sequence). Trimming cost V 3 bases and J 4 bases, with 14 bases left between them. The CDR3 runs 14 residues.

V gene TRBV9 combines with J gene TRBJ2-6, with 7 bases lining up with TRBD1. The germline V gene encodes CDR1 SGDLS and CDR2 YYNGEE. The CDR3 covers 19 residues. After removal of 4 bases from V and 0 bases from J, the junction contained 13 bases not matched to a gene. The CDR3, as DNA: TGTGCCAGCAGCCTCCACGTCACAGGGGCCAACTCTGGGGCCAACGTCCTGACTTTC. Amino acid sequence: CASSLHVTGANSGANVLTF. Complete variable domain (other parts from reference TRBV9 and TRBJ2-6): DSGVTQTPKHLITATGQRVTLRCSPRSGDLSVYWYQQSLDQGLQFLIQYYNGEERAKGNILERFSAQQFPDLHSELNLSSLELGDSALYFCASSLHVTGANSGANVLTFGAGSRLTVL.

In regard to this clone: The same CDR3 can be traced to other DNA sequences in this sample. This chain links TRBV9 with TRBJ2-2; TRBD1 matches at 9 bases. Germline-derived CDR1 and CDR2 are SGDLS and YYNGEE. The ends lost 7 bases at V and 0 bases at J; junction bases unmatched: 1. The CDR3 has 14 amino acids. In DNA, the CDR3 is TGTGCCAGCCGGACAGGGGCGAACACCGGGGAGCTGTTTTTT. Protein sequence: CASRTGANTGELFF.

The chain joins TRBV4-1 to TRBJ2-1; TRBD2 aligns across 14 bases. The V gene's germline CDR1 is MGHRA and CDR2 YSYEKL. CDR3 length: 16 amino acids. J lost 6 bases, V lost 3 bases, and 4 bases had no gene match. This CDR3 is CASSQGTSGRVNEQFF. The CDR3 DNA follows: TGCGCCAGCAGCCAGGGGACTAGCGGGAGAGTCAATGAGCAGTTCTTC.

This clone was observed a single time. J is TRBJ2-7 and V is TRBV7-6; 10 bases map to TRBD2. Losses at the gene ends were 4 bases for V and 2 bases for J; bases not matched to a gene: 8. CDR3 length equals 16 residues. The germline V gene encodes CDR1 SGHVS and CDR2 FNYEAQ. The CDR3 sequence is CASSSPSGSSTYEQYF. The CDR3 bases are TGTGCCAGCAGCTCCCCTAGCGGGAGCTCTACCTACGAGCAGTACTTC.

The chain couples TRBV13 to TRBJ1-1; TRBD1 agrees at 11 bases. V was pared by 6 bases and J by 0 bases, with 3 bases of the junction left unmatched. The CDR3 length is 15 residues. Germline V lookup: CDR1 PRHDT, CDR2 FYEKMQ (reference sequence). CDR3 loop: CASRPDRGLNTEAFF. The CDR3 DNA reads TGTGCCAGCAGGCCGGACAGGGGGCTGAACACTGAAGCTTTCTTT. The variable domain in full, completed from reference TRBV13 and TRBJ1-1, reads AAGVIQSPRHLIKEKRETATLKCYPIPRHDTVYWYQQGPGQDPQFLISFYEKMQSDKGSIPDRFSAQQFSDYHSELNMSSLELGDSALYFCASRPDRGLNTEAFFGQGTRLTVV.

V is TRBV6-5 and J is TRBJ2-4, with a possible D match to TRBD1 (6 bases). Trimming removed 4 bases at V and 5 bases at J, with 15 bases between. The germline V gene encodes CDR1 MNHEY and CDR2 SVGAGI. The CDR3 length is 15 residues. This CDR3 is CASSSSDRRENIQYF. The DNA for the CDR3 is TGTGCCAGCAGTTCCTCGGACAGACGAGAAAACATTCAGTACTTC.

The V and J genes are TRBV14 and TRBJ1-1, with a tentative D call TRBD1 (5 bases). CDR1 SGHDN and CDR2 FVKESK come from the germline V gene. The V gene lost 6 bases and the J gene lost 6 bases, with 17 bases spanning the gap. This CDR3 comprises 14 residues. In nucleotides, the CDR3 is TGTGCCAGCAGACACGGGACTCGCGGACCTGAAGCTTTCTTT. Translated: CASRHGTRGPEAFF.